Included here is one T cell receptor beta chain sequence, with context. The antigen remains unidentified. These data come from a study of shared clonotypes between healthy human individuals. Trimming stripped 1 base from V and 0 bases from J, with 7 bases between. The CDR3 spans 15 residues. The germline V gene has CDR1 SGHVS and CDR2 FQNEAQ. Sequencing of unsorted PBMC DNA was carried out using ten immunoSEQ deep assay plates. TCRdb's copy holds only in-frame clones and misses some; the assay was immunoSEQ multiplex PCR. This sample has 400,000 to 550,000 clones, with roughly 78% found just once. Study-wide results and caveats: It was anticipated that sequencing depth would influence how many clonotypes donors shared.

The specimen sequenced was PBMCs. The V gene is TRBV7-8, the J gene TRBJ1-5; D is undetermined. This receptor was obtained from a woman in her 40s in good health. Some clones in this sample may be carry-over from other donors' samples. DNA for the CDR3: TGTGCCAGCAGCTTAGAACGCCATAGCAATCAGCCCCAGCATTTT. Translating gives CASSLERHSNQPQHF.